The rows below give T cell receptor beta chains drawn from one sample of a study of blood T cell repertoires in COVID-19. Sequencing used immunoSEQ multiplex PCR; TCRdb keeps in-frame clones, though not all of them. The top ten hold 11% of the sample, which has roughly 140,000 clones, about nine tenths seen once. The sequenced sample consisted of PBMCs or T cells enriched from blood (not recorded which). The receptor set was obtained from a man in his sixties who had recovered from COVID-19. The CDR3 runs from the conserved cysteine through the conserved F or W. Fields, in order: clone size, J gene, V gene, D gene, CDR3 protein, CDR3 DNA. A D gene is named only where the DNA matches it firmly. Size values are once, few and many counts, or a class for expanded clones, and some rows have none.

clone_size: -; j_call: TRBJ1-1; v_call: TRBV5-4; d_call: -; cdr3_aa: CASSPGQMNTEAFF; cdr3_nt: TGTGCCAGCAGCCCCGGACAGATGAACACTGAAGCTTTCTTT
clone_size: -; j_call: TRBJ1-6; v_call: TRBV18; d_call: TRBD1; cdr3_aa: CASSPMRDRGLHNSPLHF; cdr3_nt: TGTGCCAGCTCACCGATGCGGGACAGGGGACTCCATAATTCACCCCTCCACTTT
clone_size: -; j_call: TRBJ2-3; v_call: TRBV7-3; d_call: TRBD2; cdr3_aa: CASSLTVVAGEVTDTQYF; cdr3_nt: TGTGCCAGCAGCTTAACAGTTGTAGCGGGAGAAGTAACAGATACGCAGTATTTT
clone_size: once; j_call: TRBJ1-5; v_call: TRBV7-8; d_call: -; cdr3_aa: CASSSVARDSNQPQHF; cdr3_nt: TGTGCCAGCAGCTCCGTAGCCAGGGATAGCAATCAGCCCCAGCATTTT
clone_size: -; j_call: TRBJ2-5; v_call: TRBV2; d_call: -; cdr3_aa: CASNAGRKETQYF; cdr3_nt: TGTGCCAGCAATGCGGGGAGGAAAGAGACCCAGTACTTC
clone_size: -; j_call: TRBJ2-1; v_call: TRBV11-2; d_call: -; cdr3_aa: CASSLEQLGGKFF; cdr3_nt: TGTGCCAGCAGCTTAGAACAGCTCGGGGGAAAGTTCTTC
clone_size: -; j_call: TRBJ1-2; v_call: TRBV12-3/TRBV12-4; d_call: TRBD1; cdr3_aa: CASSIQGAYGYTF; cdr3_nt: TGTGCCAGCAGTATACAGGGGGCCTATGGCTACACCTTC
clone_size: once; j_call: TRBJ2-7; v_call: TRBV7-3; d_call: -; cdr3_aa: CASSLSFGGRDEQYF; cdr3_nt: TGTGCCAGCAGCTTAAGTTTTGGAGGGCGCGACGAGCAGTACTTC
clone_size: -; j_call: TRBJ1-1; v_call: TRBV19; d_call: -; cdr3_aa: CASLPWGGYTEAFF; cdr3_nt: TGTGCCAGTCTCCCTTGGGGGGGGTACACTGAAGCTTTCTTT
clone_size: -; j_call: TRBJ2-1; v_call: TRBV7-9; d_call: TRBD2; cdr3_aa: CASSTPLRGGGRAEDEQFF; cdr3_nt: TGTGCCAGCAGCACCCCCTTACGTGGAGGCGGGAGGGCCGAGGATGAGCAGTTCTTC
clone_size: few; j_call: TRBJ1-1; v_call: TRBV3-1/TRBV3-2; d_call: -; cdr3_aa: CASSQPLGGMNTEAFF; cdr3_nt: TGTGCCAGCAGCCAGCCCTTGGGGGGAATGAACACTGAAGCTTTCTTT
clone_size: -; j_call: TRBJ2-7; v_call: TRBV14; d_call: TRBD2; cdr3_aa: CASSQDQGLAFREQYF; cdr3_nt: TGTGCCAGCAGCCAAGACCAGGGACTAGCATTTCGCGAGCAGTACTTC
clone_size: -; j_call: TRBJ2-1; v_call: TRBV9; d_call: -; cdr3_aa: CASSKTSSPHGEQFF; cdr3_nt: TGTGCCAGCAGCAAAACTAGTTCCCCTCACGGTGAGCAGTTCTTC
clone_size: -; j_call: TRBJ2-1; v_call: TRBV19; d_call: -; cdr3_aa: CASSIDLYSRINEQFF; cdr3_nt: TGTGCCAGTAGTATAGATCTGTATTCCAGGATCAATGAGCAGTTCTTC
clone_size: -; j_call: TRBJ2-7; v_call: TRBV24-1; d_call: TRBD1; cdr3_aa: CATSDAATGGFYEQYF; cdr3_nt: TGTGCCACCAGTGATGCAGCGACAGGGGGGTTCTACGAGCAGTACTTC
clone_size: -; j_call: TRBJ1-5; v_call: TRBV3-1/TRBV3-2; d_call: -; cdr3_aa: CASSQFGGNQPQHF; cdr3_nt: TGTGCCAGCAGCCAGTTCGGCGGGAATCAGCCCCAGCATTTT
clone_size: -; j_call: TRBJ1-4; v_call: TRBV13; d_call: -; cdr3_aa: CASSSGGQLNEKLFF; cdr3_nt: TGTGCCAGCAGCTCGGGGGGACAACTTAATGAAAAACTGTTTTTT
clone_size: -; j_call: TRBJ2-7; v_call: TRBV18; d_call: -; cdr3_aa: CASSQGFSYEQYF; cdr3_nt: TGTGCCAGCTCGCAGGGGTTCTCCTACGAGCAGTACTTC
clone_size: -; j_call: TRBJ1-1; v_call: TRBV19; d_call: -; cdr3_aa: CASSHSINEAFF; cdr3_nt: TGTGCCAGTAGTCACAGTATAAATGAAGCTTTCTTT
clone_size: -; j_call: TRBJ2-2; v_call: TRBV28; d_call: -; cdr3_aa: CASSLNADTGELFF; cdr3_nt: TGTGCCAGCAGTTTGAATGCGGACACCGGGGAGCTGTTTTTT
clone_size: -; j_call: TRBJ1-6; v_call: TRBV6-5; d_call: TRBD1; cdr3_aa: CASRYDRANSPLHF; cdr3_nt: TGTGCCAGCAGGTACGACAGGGCAAATTCACCCCTCCACTTT
clone_size: -; j_call: TRBJ1-2; v_call: TRBV19; d_call: TRBD1; cdr3_aa: CASRLQGGLNGYTF; cdr3_nt: TGTGCCAGTAGACTACAGGGGGGCTTGAATGGCTACACCTTC
clone_size: -; j_call: TRBJ2-1; v_call: TRBV6-4; d_call: TRBD2; cdr3_aa: CASSVRREIYEQFF; cdr3_nt: TGTGCCAGCAGTGTGAGGCGGGAGATATATGAGCAGTTCTTC
clone_size: -; j_call: TRBJ1-6; v_call: TRBV5-1; d_call: -; cdr3_aa: CASSFEGSYNSPLHF; cdr3_nt: TGCGCCAGCAGCTTCGAGGGTTCCTATAATTCACCCCTCCACTTT
clone_size: -; j_call: TRBJ1-1; v_call: TRBV3-1/TRBV3-2; d_call: -; cdr3_aa: CASSPVGGAKAFF; cdr3_nt: TGTGCCAGCAGCCCCGTGGGAGGGGCGAAAGCTTTCTTT
clone_size: once; j_call: TRBJ2-1; v_call: TRBV20-1; d_call: -; cdr3_aa: CSASQGNEQFF; cdr3_nt: TGCAGTGCTTCACAGGGCAATGAGCAGTTCTTC
clone_size: -; j_call: TRBJ1-5; v_call: TRBV2; d_call: TRBD1; cdr3_aa: CATSGQGYQPQHF; cdr3_nt: TGTGCCACTTCGGGACAGGGTTATCAGCCCCAGCATTTT
clone_size: -; j_call: TRBJ1-4; v_call: TRBV5-6; d_call: -; cdr3_aa: CASSLTGRNEKLFF; cdr3_nt: TGTGCCAGCAGCTTGACGGGTCGTAATGAAAAACTGTTTTTT
clone_size: few; j_call: TRBJ2-7; v_call: TRBV24-1; d_call: TRBD1; cdr3_aa: CATSPRDSYEQYF; cdr3_nt: TGTGCCACCAGCCCACGGGACAGCTACGAGCAGTACTTC
clone_size: -; j_call: TRBJ2-1; v_call: TRBV5-1; d_call: -; cdr3_aa: CASSLGSYNEQFF; cdr3_nt: TGCGCCAGCAGCTTGGGGAGTTACAATGAGCAGTTCTTC
clone_size: -; j_call: TRBJ2-7; v_call: TRBV27; d_call: -; cdr3_aa: CASSWASSSYEQYF; cdr3_nt: TGTGCCAGCAGTTGGGCCTCAAGCTCCTACGAGCAGTACTTC
clone_size: once; j_call: TRBJ2-1; v_call: TRBV3-1/TRBV3-2; d_call: TRBD2; cdr3_aa: CASSQLAGVRYNEQFF; cdr3_nt: TGTGCCAGCAGCCAACTAGCGGGGGTTCGCTACAATGAGCAGTTCTTC
clone_size: -; j_call: TRBJ2-2; v_call: TRBV6-5; d_call: -; cdr3_aa: CASSYIRGHNTGELFF; cdr3_nt: TGTGCCAGCAGTTACATCCGGGGACATAACACCGGGGAGCTGTTTTTT
clone_size: -; j_call: TRBJ1-5; v_call: TRBV5-1; d_call: -; cdr3_aa: CASRSGPNNQPQHF; cdr3_nt: TGCGCCAGCAGATCAGGGCCCAATAATCAGCCCCAGCATTTT
clone_size: -; j_call: TRBJ1-1; v_call: TRBV7-8; d_call: -; cdr3_aa: CASSLDRGSRTEAFF; cdr3_nt: TGTGCCAGCAGCTTAGATCGGGGGTCGCGGACTGAAGCTTTCTTT
clone_size: once; j_call: TRBJ1-4; v_call: TRBV19; d_call: -; cdr3_aa: CASSHWVGRRAEGEKLFF; cdr3_nt: TGTGCCAGTAGTCACTGGGTTGGGCGACGGGCCGAGGGTGAAAAACTGTTTTTT
clone_size: -; j_call: TRBJ2-1; v_call: TRBV19; d_call: -; cdr3_aa: CASSPLPRDLSVDEQFF; cdr3_nt: TGTGCCAGTAGCCCCCTCCCCCGGGATCTTTCTGTCGATGAGCAGTTCTTC
clone_size: -; j_call: TRBJ1-1; v_call: TRBV12-5; d_call: -; cdr3_aa: CASGLEGDTEAFF; cdr3_nt: TGTGCTAGTGGTTTGGAGGGGGACACTGAAGCTTTCTTT
clone_size: few; j_call: TRBJ2-7; v_call: TRBV29-1; d_call: TRBD1; cdr3_aa: CSVSGTGIEQYF; cdr3_nt: TGCAGCGTATCCGGGACAGGGATCGAGCAGTACTTC
clone_size: -; j_call: TRBJ1-6; v_call: TRBV2; d_call: TRBD1; cdr3_aa: CASSGRGGGTYNSPLHF; cdr3_nt: TGTGCCAGCAGCGGCCGCGGAGGGGGCACCTATAATTCACCCCTCCACTTT
clone_size: once; j_call: TRBJ1-1; v_call: TRBV5-1; d_call: -; cdr3_aa: CASSLGGGSTEAFF; cdr3_nt: TGCGCCAGCAGCTTGGGTGGGGGCAGCACTGAAGCTTTCTTT